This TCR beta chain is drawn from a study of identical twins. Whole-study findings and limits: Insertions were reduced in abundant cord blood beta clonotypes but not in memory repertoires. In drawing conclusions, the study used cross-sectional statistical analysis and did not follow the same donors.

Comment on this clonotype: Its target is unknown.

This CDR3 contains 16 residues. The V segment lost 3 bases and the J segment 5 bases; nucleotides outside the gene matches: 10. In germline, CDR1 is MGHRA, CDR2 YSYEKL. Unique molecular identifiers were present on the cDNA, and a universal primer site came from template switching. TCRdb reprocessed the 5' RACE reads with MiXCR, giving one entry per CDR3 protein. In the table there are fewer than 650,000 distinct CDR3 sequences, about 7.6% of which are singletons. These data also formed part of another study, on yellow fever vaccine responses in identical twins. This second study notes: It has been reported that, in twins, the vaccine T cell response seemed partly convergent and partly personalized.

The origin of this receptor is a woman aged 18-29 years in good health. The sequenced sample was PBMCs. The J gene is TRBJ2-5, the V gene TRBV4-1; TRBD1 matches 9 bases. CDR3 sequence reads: CASSQLGQGNVETQYF. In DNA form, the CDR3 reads TGCGCCAGCAGCCAGCTCGGACAGGGGAATGTGGAGACCCAGTACTTC.